Each of the 7 T cell receptor beta chains below was sequenced from the same sample in a study of Ad26.COV2.S vaccination and SARS-CoV-2 variants. Clones were read by immunoSEQ multiplex PCR, and TCRdb kept only the in-frame ones, dropping some. The sample has some 420,000 clones, approximately 87% seen once. The treatment denotes: around 19 received Ad26.COV2.S at low or high dose, single or two shots; 5 received placebo; per-sample allocation not given. Vaccine and placebo recipients were sampled on day 63 after the first injection. The material sequenced was peripheral blood, taken in a trial of Ad26.COV2.S vaccine versus placebo. Receptors were obtained from a person aged 18-65 years who received the Ad26.COV2.S COVID-19 vaccine or a placebo.

Comment on this clone: This specimen includes other DNA sequences encoding the same CDR3. The chain recombines TRBV7-3 with TRBJ2-1; D call uncertain. Trimming removed 0 bases at V and 6 bases at J, with 6 bases between. The CDR3 consists of 13 residues. Germline V CDR1 and CDR2: SGHTA, FQGTGA. CDR3 sequence: CASSLTGINEQFF. CDR3 coding DNA: TGTGCCAGCAGCTTAACAGGGATCAATGAGCAGTTCTTC.

The chain carries TRBV24-1 and TRBJ2-1, with D possibly being TRBD1 (5 bases). This CDR3 spans 17 amino acids. Trimming stripped 3 bases from V and 5 bases from J, with 19 bases between. In germline, CDR1 is KGHDR, CDR2 SFDVKD. In DNA form, the CDR3 reads TGTGCCACCAGTGATCAACGGACATCCTCCCCCCACAATGAGCAGTTCTTC. It is translated as CATSDQRTSSPHNEQFF.

The chain joins TRBV6-6 to TRBJ2-1, with TRBD2 identical over 10 bases. The germline V gene has CDR1 MNHNY and CDR2 SVGAGI (reference sequence). The V and J ends lost 3 bases and 14 bases, in that order; junction bases with no gene match: 10. The CDR3 length is 14 residues. The CDR3: CASSYRAGGPKEFF. The CDR3 nucleotides are TGTGCCAGCAGTTATCGAGCGGGGGGGCCTAAGGAGTTCTTC.

This chain links TRBV4-2 with TRBJ1-2; TRBD1 might be the D (6 bases). The V gene's germline CDR1 is LGHNA and CDR2 YNFKEQ. The CDR3 has 15 amino acids. Between the trimmed V and J ends, which lost 2 bases and 4 bases, there was a span of 14 bases. This chain's CDR3 is CASSQQRQVAYGYTF. In DNA, the CDR3 is TGTGCCAGCAGCCAACAACGACAGGTGGCCTATGGCTACACCTTC.

The J gene is TRBJ2-7, the V gene TRBV28, with 8 bases matching TRBD1. V dropped 8 bases and J dropped 0; count of bases not matched to a gene: 9. The germline CDR1 and CDR2 sequences are MDHEN and SYDVKM. The CDR3 has 15 residues. The CDR3 loop reads CASEQDRGGSYEQYF. CDR3 nucleotides: TGTGCCAGCGAACAAGACAGGGGAGGCTCCTACGAGCAGTACTTC.

The V call is TRBV29-1, the J call TRBJ2-1; 9 bases line up with TRBD1. The CDR3 totals 13 residues. V was pared by 6 bases and J by 7 bases, with 7 bases of the junction left unmatched. Germline V gives CDR1 SQVTM, CDR2 ANQGSEA. The chain's CDR3 is CSVQQGAGNEQFF. The CDR3 DNA sequence: TGCAGCGTCCAACAGGGGGCTGGGAATGAGCAGTTCTTC.

The chain couples TRBV27 to TRBJ1-1; the match to TRBD1 covers 9 bases. This CDR3 comprises 14 residues. Germline CDR1 MNHEY, CDR2 SMNVEV (reference sequence). Unmatched junction bases numbered 6, after V lost 2 bases and J lost 8 bases. CDR3 in amino acids: CASSLRDRESEAFF. CDR3 in DNA: TGTGCCAGCAGTTTAAGGGACAGGGAGTCGGAAGCTTTCTTT.